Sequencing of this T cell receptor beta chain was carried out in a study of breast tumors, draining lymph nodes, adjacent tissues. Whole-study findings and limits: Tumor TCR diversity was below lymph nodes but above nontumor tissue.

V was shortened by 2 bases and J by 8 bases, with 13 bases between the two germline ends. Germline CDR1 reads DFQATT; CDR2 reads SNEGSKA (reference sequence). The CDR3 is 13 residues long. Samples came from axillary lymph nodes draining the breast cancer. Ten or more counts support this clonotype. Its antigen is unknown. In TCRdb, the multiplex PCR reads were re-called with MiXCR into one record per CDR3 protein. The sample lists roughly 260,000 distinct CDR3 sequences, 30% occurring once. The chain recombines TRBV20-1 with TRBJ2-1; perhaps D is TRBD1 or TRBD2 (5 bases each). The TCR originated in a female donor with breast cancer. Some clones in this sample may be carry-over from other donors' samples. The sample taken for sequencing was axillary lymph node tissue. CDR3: CSARRERGHEQFF. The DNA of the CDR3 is TGCAGTGCTAGAAGGGAACGGGGCCATGAGCAGTTCTTC.